A single sample gave rise to the 8 T cell receptor beta chains below, sequenced in a study of blood T cell repertoires in COVID-19. Using immunoSEQ multiplex PCR, the repertoire was profiled, and TCRdb retains in-frame clones only, with some absent. The sample consists of 300,000 to 350,000 clones, 85% to 90% of them appearing once. Material for sequencing was peripheral blood. These receptors originate from a woman aged 70-85 years with COVID-19, enrolled during active disease.

The rearrangement uses TRBV5-1 and TRBJ1-4, with TRBD1 identical over 8 bases. CDR3 length: 16 amino acids. V shed 4 bases, J shed 0 bases, and the junction held 5 bases outside the gene matches. The germline CDR1 and CDR2 sequences are SGHRS and YFSETQ. DNA of the CDR3: TGCGCCAGCAGCGCGACAGGGGCCGCAACTAATGAAAAACTGTTTTTT. Translating gives CASSATGAATNEKLFF.

V usage is TRBV24-1 and J usage is TRBJ1-2; unclear D gene. Germline V lookup: CDR1 KGHDR, CDR2 SFDVKD. The V end was cut by 3 bases, the J end by 8 bases, with 12 bases between. CDR3 length: 13 residues. The CDR3 DNA sequence: TGTGCCACCAGTGATCTCGAGGGTGGAGGCTACACCTTC. Its protein is CATSDLEGGGYTF.

This rearrangement joins TRBV3-1 (or the pseudogene TRBV3-2) to TRBJ1-6, with TRBD1 as a possible D gene (6 bases). V lost 3 bases and J lost 8, with 17 bases in between. Germline-derived CDR1 and CDR2 are LGHDT and YNNKEL (reference sequence). The CDR3 totals 16 residues. Here the CDR3 reads CASSQNYRVNYSPLHF. In DNA, the CDR3 is TGTGCCAGCAGCCAGAATTACAGGGTGAATTATTCACCCCTCCACTTT.

This chain links TRBV6-4 with TRBJ2-1; tentatively, D is TRBD2 (6 bases). The CDR3 loop spans 13 amino acids. V was pared by 0 bases and J by 7 bases, with 7 bases between. Germline V gene lookup returns CDR1 MRHNA and CDR2 SNTAGT. CDR3 protein: CASSDSGGNEQFF. CDR3 bases: TGTGCCAGCAGTGACTCCGGGGGTAATGAGCAGTTCTTC.

The V call is TRBV10-2, the J call TRBJ2-3; TRBD2 matches at 9 bases. This CDR3 has 19 residues. Trimming cost V 6 bases and J 4 bases; bases outside gene matches: 20. CDR1 is WSHSY and CDR2 is SAAADI in the germline V gene. The CDR3 sequence: CASSLRGGFGLQASDTQYF. The DNA of the CDR3 is TGCGCCAGCAGCTTGCGGGGGGGCTTCGGATTACAGGCCTCAGATACGCAGTATTTT.

V usage is TRBV5-4 and J usage is TRBJ1-1, with 10 positions matching TRBD1. Germline V gene lookup returns CDR1 SGHNT and CDR2 YYREEE (reference sequence). The CDR3 runs to 16 residues. V gave up 0 bases and J gave up 6 bases; unmatched junction bases: 8. CDR3 residues: CASSLDQTGGRAEAFF. The CDR3 nucleotides read TGTGCCAGCAGCTTGGACCAGACAGGGGGCCGCGCTGAAGCTTTCTTT. Filled out from reference TRBV5-4 and TRBJ1-1, the complete variable domain reads ETGVTQSPTHLIKTRGQQVTLRCSSQSGHNTVSWYQQALGQGPQFIFQYYREEENGRGNFPPRFSGLQFPNYSSELNVNALELDDSALYLCASSLDQTGGRAEAFFGQGTRLTVV.

The genes are TRBV27 and TRBJ1-5; 9 bases are shared with TRBD1. The CDR3 is 13 amino acids. The V gene's germline CDR1 is MNHEY and CDR2 SMNVEV (reference sequence). The V segment lost 5 bases and the J segment 4 bases; nucleotides outside the gene matches: 0. The DNA for the CDR3 is TGTGCCAGCAGTGGACAGGGGAATCAGCCCCAGCATTTT. It yields the protein CASSGQGNQPQHF.

This chain connects TRBV25-1 to TRBJ2-7; a possible D gene is TRBD2 (5 bases). V was clipped by 4 bases and J by 5 bases, with 18 bases between them. The CDR3 length is 15 residues. Per germline, CDR1 MGHDK and CDR2 SYGVNS. CDR3 loop: CASSALGLGRNEQYF. The CDR3 coding sequence is TGTGCCAGCAGTGCATTAGGCTTGGGGAGAAACGAGCAGTACTTC.